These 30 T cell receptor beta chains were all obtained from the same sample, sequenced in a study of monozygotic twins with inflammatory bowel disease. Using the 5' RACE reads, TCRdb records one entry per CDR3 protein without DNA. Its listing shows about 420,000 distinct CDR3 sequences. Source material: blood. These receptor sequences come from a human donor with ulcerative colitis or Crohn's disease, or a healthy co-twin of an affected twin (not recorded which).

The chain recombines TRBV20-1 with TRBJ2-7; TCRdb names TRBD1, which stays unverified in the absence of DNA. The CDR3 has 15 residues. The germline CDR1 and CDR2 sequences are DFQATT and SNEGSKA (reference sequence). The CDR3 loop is CSAGEAGQGSGEQYF.

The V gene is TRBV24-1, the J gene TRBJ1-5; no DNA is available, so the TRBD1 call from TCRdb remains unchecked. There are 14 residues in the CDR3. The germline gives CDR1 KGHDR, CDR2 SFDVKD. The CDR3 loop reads CATSDGQGDQPQHF.

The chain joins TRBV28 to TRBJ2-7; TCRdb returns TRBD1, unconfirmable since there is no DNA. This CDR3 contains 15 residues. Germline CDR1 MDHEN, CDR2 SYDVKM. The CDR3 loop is CASSSHLGQAYEQYF. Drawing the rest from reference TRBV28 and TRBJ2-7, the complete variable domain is DVKVTQSSRYLVKRTGEKVFLECVQDMDHENMFWYRQDPGLGLRLIYFSYDVKMKEKGDIPEGYSVSREKKERFSLILESASTNQTSMYLCASSSHLGQAYEQYFGPGTRLTVT.

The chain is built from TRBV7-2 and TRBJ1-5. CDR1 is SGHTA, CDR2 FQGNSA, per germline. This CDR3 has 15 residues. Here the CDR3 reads CASSLEGIGRQPQHF. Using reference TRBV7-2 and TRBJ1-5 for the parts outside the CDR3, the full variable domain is GAGVSQSPSNKVTEKGKDVELRCDPISGHTALYWYRQSLGQGLEFLIYFQGNSAPDKSGLPSDRFSAERTGGSVSTLTIQRTQQEDSAVYLCASSLEGIGRQPQHFGDGTRLSIL.

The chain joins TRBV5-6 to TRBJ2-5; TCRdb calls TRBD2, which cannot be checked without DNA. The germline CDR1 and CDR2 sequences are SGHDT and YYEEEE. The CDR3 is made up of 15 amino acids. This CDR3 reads CASSNTGWAEETQYF.

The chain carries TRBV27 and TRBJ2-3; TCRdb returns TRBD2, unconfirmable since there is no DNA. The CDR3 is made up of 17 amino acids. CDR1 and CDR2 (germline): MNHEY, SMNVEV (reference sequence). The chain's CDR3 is CASSSYSRMGGLDTQYF.

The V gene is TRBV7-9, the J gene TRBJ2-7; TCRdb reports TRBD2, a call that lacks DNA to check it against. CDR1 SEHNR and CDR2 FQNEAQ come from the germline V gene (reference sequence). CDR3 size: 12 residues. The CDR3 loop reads CASSLGTSEQYF.

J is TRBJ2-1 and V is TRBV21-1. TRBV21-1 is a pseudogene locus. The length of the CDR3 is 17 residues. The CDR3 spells CASSKEDEDGAYNEQFF.

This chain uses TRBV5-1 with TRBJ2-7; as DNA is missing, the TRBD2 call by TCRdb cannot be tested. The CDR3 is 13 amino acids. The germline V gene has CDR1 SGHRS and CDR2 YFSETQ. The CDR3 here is CASSPSFSYEQYF. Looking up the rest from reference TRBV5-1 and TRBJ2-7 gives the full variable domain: KAGVTQTPRYLIKTRGQQVTLSCSPISGHRSVSWYQQTPGQGLQFLFEYFSETQRNKGNFPGRFSGRQFSNSRSEMNVSTLELGDSALYLCASSPSFSYEQYFGPGTRLTVT.

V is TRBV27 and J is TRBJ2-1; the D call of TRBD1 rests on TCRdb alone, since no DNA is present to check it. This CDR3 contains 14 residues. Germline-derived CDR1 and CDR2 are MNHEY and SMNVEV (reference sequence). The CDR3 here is CASTPSTAYNEQFF.

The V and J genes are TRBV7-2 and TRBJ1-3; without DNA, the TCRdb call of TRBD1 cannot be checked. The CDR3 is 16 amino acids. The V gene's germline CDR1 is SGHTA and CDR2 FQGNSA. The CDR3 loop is CASSPTGLLGRNTIYF.

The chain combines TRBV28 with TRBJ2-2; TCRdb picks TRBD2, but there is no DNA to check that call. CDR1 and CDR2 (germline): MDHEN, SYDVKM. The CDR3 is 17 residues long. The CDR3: CASSSSFRGSTTGELFF.

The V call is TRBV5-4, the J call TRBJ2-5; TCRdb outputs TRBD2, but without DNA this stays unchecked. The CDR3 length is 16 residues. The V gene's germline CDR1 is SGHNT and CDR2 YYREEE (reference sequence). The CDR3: CASSHLTSAALETQYF.

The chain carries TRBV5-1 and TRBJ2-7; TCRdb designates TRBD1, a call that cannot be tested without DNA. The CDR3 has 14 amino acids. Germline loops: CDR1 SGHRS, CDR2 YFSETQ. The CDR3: CASSYGTGVNEQYF.

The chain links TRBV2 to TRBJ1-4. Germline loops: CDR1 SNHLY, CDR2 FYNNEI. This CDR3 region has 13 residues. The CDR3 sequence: CASSARFNEKLFF.

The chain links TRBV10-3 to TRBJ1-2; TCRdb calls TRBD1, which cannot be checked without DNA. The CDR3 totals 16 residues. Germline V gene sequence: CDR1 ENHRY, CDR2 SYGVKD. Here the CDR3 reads CAITTDRVLVSNGYTF.

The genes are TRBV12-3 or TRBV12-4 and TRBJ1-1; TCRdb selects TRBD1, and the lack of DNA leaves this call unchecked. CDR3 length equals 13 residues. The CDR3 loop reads CASSLGQGAGAFF.

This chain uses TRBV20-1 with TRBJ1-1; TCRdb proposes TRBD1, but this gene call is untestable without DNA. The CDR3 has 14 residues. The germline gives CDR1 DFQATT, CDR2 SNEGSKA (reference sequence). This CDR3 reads CSARKDRSYTEAFF.

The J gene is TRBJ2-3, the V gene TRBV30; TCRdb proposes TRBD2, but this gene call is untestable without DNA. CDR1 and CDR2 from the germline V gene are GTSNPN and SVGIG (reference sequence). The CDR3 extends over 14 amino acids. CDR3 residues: CAWSVEGRTDTQYF.

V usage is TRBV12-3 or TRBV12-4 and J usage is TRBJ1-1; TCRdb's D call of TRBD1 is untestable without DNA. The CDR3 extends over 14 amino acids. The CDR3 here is CASKQPGQGVEAFF.

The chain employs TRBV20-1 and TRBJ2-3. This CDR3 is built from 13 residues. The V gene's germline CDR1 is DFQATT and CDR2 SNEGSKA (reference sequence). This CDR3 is CSAMPKGTDTQYF.

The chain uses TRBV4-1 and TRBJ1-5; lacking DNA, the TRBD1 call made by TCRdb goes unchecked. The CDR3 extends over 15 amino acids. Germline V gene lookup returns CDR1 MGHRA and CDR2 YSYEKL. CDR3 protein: CASSPRDRVNQPQHF.

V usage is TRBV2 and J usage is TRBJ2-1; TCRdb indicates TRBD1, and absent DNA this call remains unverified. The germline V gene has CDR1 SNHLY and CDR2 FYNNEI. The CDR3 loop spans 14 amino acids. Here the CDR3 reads CASSWGVTYNEQFF.

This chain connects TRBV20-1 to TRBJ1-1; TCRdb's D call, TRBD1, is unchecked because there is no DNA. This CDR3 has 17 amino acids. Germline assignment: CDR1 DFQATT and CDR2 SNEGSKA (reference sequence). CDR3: CSAISYRGRSVGTEAFF.

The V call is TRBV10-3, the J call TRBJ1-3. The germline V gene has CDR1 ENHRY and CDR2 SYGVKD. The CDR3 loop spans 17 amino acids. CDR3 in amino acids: CAITINDLEASGNTIYF.

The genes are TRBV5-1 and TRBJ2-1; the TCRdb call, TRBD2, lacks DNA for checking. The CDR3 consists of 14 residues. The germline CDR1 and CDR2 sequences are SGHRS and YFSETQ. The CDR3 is CASSETLAGDEQFF.

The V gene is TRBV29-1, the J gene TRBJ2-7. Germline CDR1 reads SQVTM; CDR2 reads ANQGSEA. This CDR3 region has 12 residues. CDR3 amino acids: CSVGWSTGEQYF.

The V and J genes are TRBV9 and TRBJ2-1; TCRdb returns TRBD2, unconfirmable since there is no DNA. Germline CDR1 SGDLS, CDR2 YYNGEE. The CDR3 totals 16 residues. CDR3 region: CASSVMTSGRGTEQFF. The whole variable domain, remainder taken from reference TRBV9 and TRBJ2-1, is DSGVTQTPKHLITATGQRVTLRCSPRSGDLSVYWYQQSLDQGLQFLIQYYNGEERAKGNILERFSAQQFPDLHSELNLSSLELGDSALYFCASSVMTSGRGTEQFFGPGTRLTVL.

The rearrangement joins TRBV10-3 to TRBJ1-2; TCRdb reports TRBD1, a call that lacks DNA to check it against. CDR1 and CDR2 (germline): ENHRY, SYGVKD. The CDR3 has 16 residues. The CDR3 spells CAILNRDRGEGYGYTF.

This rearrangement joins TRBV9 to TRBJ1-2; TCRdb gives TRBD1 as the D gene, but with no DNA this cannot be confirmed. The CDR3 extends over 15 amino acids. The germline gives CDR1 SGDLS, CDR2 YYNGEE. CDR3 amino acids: CASSSRGAAVYGYTF.